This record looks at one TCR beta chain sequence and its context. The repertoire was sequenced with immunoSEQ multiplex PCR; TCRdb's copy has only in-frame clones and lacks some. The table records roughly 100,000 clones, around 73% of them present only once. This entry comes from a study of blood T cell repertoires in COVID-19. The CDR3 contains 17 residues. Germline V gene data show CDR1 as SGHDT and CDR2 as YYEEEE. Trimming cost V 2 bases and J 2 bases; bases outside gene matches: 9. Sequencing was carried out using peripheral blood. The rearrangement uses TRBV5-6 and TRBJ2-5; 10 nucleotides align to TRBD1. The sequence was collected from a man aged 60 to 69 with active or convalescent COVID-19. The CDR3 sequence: CASSFPSWTGGQETQYF. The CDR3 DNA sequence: TGTGCCAGCAGCTTTCCGTCCTGGACAGGGGGTCAAGAGACCCAGTACTTC. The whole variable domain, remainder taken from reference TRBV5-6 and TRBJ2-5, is DAGVTQSPTHLIKTRGQQVTLRCSPKSGHDTVSWYQQALGQGPQFIFQYYEEEERQRGNFPDRFSGHQFPNYSSELNVNALLLGDSALYLCASSFPSWTGGQETQYFGPGTRLLVL.